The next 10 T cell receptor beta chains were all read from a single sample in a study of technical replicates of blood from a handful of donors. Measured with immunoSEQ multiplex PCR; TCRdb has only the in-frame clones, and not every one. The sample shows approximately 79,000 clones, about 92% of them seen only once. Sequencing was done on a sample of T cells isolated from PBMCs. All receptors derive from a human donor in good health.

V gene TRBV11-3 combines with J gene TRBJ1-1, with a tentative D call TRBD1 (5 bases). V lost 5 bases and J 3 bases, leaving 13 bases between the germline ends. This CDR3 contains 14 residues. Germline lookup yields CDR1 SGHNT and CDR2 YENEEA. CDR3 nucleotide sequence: TGTGCCAGCAGCGTCAGGGAGGGTGACACTGAAGCTTTCTTT. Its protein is CASSVREGDTEAFF.

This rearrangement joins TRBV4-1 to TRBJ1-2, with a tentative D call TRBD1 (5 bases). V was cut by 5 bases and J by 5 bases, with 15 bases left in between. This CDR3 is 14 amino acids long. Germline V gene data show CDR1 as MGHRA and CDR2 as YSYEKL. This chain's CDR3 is CASSFFVRQYGYTF. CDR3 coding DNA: TGCGCCAGCAGCTTTTTCGTTCGACAGTATGGCTACACCTTC.

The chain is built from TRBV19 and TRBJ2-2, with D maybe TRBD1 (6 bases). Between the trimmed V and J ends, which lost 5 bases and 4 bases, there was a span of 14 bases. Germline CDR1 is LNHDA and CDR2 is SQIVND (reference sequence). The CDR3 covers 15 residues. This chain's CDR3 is CASSGLLGGTGELFF. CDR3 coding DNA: TGTGCCAGTAGTGGGCTACTAGGGGGCACCGGGGAGCTGTTTTTT.

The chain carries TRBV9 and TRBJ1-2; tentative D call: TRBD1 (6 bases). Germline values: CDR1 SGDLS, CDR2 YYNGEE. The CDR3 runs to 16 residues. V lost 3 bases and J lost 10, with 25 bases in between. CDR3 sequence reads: CASSGLGGDTGKVYTF. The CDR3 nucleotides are TGTGCCAGCAGCGGTCTCGGGGGGGACACCGGGAAGGTCTACACCTTC.

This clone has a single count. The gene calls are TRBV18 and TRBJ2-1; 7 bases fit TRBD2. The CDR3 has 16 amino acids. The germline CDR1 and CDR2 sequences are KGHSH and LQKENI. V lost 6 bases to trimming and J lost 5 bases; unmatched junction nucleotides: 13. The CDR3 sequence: CASSASSGVGNNEQFF. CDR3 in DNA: TGTGCCAGCTCGGCTTCTAGCGGAGTGGGGAACAATGAGCAGTTCTTC.

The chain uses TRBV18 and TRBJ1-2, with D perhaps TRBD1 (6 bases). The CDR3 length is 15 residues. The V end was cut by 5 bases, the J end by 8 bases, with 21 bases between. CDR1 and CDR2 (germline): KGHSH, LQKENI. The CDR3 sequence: CASSSRDIGLLGYTF. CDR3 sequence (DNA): TGTGCCAGCTCATCCCGGGACATAGGGTTATTAGGCTACACCTTC. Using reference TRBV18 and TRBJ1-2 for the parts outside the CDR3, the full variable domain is NAGVMQNPRHLVRRRGQEARLRCSPMKGHSHVYWYRQLPEEGLKFMVYLQKENIIDESGMPKERFSAEFPKEGPSILRIQQVVRGDSAAYFCASSSRDIGLLGYTFGSGTRLTVV.

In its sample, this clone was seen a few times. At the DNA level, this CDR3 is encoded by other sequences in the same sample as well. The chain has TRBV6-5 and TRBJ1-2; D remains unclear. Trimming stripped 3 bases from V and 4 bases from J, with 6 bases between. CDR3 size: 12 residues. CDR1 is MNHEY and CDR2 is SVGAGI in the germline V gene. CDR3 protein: CASSYSGYGYTF. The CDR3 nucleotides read TGTGCCAGCAGTTATTCGGGCTATGGCTACACCTTC.

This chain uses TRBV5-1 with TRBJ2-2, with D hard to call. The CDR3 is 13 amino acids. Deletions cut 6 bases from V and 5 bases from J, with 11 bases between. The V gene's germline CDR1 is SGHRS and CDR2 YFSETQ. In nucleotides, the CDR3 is TGCGCCAGCAATGTGATGAGTACCGGGGAGCTGTTTTTT. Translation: CASNVMSTGELFF. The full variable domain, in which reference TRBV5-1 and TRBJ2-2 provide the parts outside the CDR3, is KAGVTQTPRYLIKTRGQQVTLSCSPISGHRSVSWYQQTPGQGLQFLFEYFSETQRNKGNFPGRFSGRQFSNSRSEMNVSTLELGDSALYLCASNVMSTGELFFGEGSRLTVL.

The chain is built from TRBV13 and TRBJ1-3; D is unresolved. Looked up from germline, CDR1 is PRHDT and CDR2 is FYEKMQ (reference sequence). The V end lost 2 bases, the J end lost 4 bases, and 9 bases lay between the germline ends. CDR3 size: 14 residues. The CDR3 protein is CASSLYGKGNTIYF. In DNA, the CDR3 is TGTGCCAGCAGCTTATACGGGAAGGGAAACACCATATATTTT.

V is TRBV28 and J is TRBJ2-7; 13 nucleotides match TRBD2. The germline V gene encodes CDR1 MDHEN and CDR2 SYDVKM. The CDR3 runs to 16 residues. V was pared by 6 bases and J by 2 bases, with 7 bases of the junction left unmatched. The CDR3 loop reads CASSTRTSGSPYEQYF. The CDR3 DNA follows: TGTGCCAGCAGCACCCGGACTAGCGGGAGCCCCTACGAGCAGTACTTC. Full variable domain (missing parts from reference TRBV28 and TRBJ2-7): DVKVTQSSRYLVKRTGEKVFLECVQDMDHENMFWYRQDPGLGLRLIYFSYDVKMKEKGDIPEGYSVSREKKERFSLILESASTNQTSMYLCASSTRTSGSPYEQYFGPGTRLTVT.